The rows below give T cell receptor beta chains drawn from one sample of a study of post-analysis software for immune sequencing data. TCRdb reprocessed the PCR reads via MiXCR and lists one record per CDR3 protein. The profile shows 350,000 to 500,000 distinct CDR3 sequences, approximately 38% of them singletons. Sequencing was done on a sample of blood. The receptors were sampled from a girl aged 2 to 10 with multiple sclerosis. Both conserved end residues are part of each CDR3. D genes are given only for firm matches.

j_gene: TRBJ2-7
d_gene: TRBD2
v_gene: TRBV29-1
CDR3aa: CSVETSGRFHEQYF

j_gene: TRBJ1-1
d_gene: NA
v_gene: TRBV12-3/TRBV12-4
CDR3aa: CASSFIGSWGGEWTEAFF

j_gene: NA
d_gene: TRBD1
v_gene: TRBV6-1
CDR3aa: CASTGGVRIIETQYF

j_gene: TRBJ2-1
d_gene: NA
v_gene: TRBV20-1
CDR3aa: CSATSLGPPRGEQFF

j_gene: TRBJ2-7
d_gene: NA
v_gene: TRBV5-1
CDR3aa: CASSFFFSYEQYF

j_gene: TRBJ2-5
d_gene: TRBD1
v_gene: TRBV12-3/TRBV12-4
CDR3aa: CASSSPAKDRGEETQYF

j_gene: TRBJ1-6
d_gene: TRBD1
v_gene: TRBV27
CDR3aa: CASSLTRQGLNSPLHF

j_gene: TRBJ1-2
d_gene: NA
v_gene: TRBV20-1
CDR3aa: CSARDGGRGYYGYTF

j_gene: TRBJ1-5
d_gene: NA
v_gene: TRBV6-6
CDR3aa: CASSYPVDLGPQHF

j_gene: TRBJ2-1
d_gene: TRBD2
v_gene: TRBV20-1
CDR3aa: CSATSGTYNEQFF